The source of this TCR beta chain is a study of blood T cell repertoires in COVID-19. At the level of the study: In each case, the material was cDNA or gDNA derived from T cells, B-cell-depleted T cells, or PBMCs.

The assay was immunoSEQ multiplex PCR, and TCRdb's table has in-frame clones only and misses some. Among approximately 100,000 clones listed, around 80% were seen once. Trimming took 0 bases from V and 10 from J, leaving 15 bases between them. The germline V gene has CDR1 MNHNS and CDR2 SASEGT. The CDR3 length is 14 residues. The chain links TRBV6-1 to TRBJ1-1, with D possibly matching TRBD1 (5 bases). Sequenced: peripheral blood. This sequence was found in a woman between 55 and 75 years old with acute or convalescent COVID-19. The CDR3 coding sequence is TGTGCCAGCAGTGAAGCGGCCAGGGTAAAACGAGCTTTCTTT. Its translation: CASSEAARVKRAFF.